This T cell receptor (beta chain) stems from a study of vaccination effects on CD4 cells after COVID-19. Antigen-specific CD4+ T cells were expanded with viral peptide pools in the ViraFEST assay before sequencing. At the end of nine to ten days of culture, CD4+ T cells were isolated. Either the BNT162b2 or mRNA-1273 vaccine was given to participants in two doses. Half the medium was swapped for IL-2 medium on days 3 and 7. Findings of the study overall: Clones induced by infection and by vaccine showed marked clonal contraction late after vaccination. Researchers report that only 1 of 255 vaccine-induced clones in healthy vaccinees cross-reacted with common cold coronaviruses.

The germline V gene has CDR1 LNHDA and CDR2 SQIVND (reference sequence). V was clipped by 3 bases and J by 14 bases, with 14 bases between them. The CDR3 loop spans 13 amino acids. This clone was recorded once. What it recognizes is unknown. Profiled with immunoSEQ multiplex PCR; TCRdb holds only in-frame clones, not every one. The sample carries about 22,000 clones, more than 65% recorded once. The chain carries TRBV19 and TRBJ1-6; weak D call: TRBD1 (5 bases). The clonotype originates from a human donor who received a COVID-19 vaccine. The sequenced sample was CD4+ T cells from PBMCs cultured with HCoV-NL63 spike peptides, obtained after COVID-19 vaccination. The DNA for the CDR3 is TGTGCCAGTAGTATTCCTGCAGGGATCACCCTCCACTTT. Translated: CASSIPAGITLHF.